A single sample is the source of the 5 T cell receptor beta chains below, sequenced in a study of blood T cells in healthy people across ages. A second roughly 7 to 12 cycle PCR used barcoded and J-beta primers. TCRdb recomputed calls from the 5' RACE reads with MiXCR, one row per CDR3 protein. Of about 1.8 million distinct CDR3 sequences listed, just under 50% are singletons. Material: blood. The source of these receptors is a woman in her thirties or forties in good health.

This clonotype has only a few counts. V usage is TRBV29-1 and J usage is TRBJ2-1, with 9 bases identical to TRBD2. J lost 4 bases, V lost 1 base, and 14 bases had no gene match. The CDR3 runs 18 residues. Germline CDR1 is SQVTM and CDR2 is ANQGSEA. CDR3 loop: CSVEALGGGAAYYNEQFF. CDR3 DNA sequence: TGCAGCGTTGAAGCTCTCGGCGGGGGGGCGGCTTATTACAATGAGCAGTTCTTC.

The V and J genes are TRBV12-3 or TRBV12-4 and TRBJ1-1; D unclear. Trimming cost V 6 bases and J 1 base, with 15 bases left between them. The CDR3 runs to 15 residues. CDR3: CASSRRGVQNTEAFF. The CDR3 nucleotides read TGTGCCAGCAGCCGGCGGGGTGTACAGAACACTGAAGCTTTCTTT.

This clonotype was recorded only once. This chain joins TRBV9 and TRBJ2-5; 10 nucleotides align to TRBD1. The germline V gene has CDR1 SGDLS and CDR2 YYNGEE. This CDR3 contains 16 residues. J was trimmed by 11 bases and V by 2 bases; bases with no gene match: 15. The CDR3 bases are TGTGCCAGCAGCGTCCTGACAGGGGGCATTGTTAATGAGCAGTACTTC. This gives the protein CASSVLTGGIVNEQYF.

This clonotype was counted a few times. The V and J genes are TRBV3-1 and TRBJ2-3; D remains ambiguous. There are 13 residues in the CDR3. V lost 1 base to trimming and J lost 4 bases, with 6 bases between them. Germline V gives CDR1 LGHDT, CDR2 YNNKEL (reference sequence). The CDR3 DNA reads TGTGCCAGCAGCCAAGTGGTTCCAGATACGCAGTATTTT. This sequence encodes CASSQVVPDTQYF.

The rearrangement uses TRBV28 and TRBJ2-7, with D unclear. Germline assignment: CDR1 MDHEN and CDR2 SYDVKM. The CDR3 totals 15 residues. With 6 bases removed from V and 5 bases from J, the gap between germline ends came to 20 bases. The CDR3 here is CASSSGRLSIDEQYF. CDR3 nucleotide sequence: TGTGCCAGCAGCTCAGGTCGGCTTTCGATCGACGAGCAGTACTTC.